The 4 T cell receptor beta chains below come from one sample, sequenced in a study of cytomegalovirus exposure and HLA in healthy donors. Measured with immunoSEQ multiplex PCR; TCRdb has only the in-frame clones, and not every one. The table records hundreds of thousands of clones, roughly 90% of them present only once. The sequencing sample was made of PBMCs. These receptors came from a woman aged 18-29 years in good health and CMV-seronegative.

The chain recombines TRBV2 with TRBJ2-7, with D hard to call. Looked up from germline, CDR1 is SNHLY and CDR2 is FYNNEI. Trimming removed 1 base from V and 3 bases from J, with 4 bases in between. CDR3 length equals 12 residues. Here the CDR3 reads CASSEVYYEQYF. The CDR3 DNA reads TGTGCCAGCAGTGAAGTATACTACGAGCAGTACTTC.

The gene calls are TRBV6-1 and TRBJ2-2; tentatively, D is TRBD2 (5 bases). Looked up from germline, CDR1 is MNHNS and CDR2 is SASEGT. The CDR3 has 13 residues. V lost 8 bases and J 6 bases, leaving 13 bases between the germline ends. The CDR3 DNA sequence: TGTGCCAGCGTGTCGTGGAGGTCCGGGGAGCTGTTTTTT. Its protein is CASVSWRSGELFF.

This chain links TRBV18 with TRBJ2-1; 11 bases align to TRBD1. With 1 base clipped from V and 2 bases from J, the junction kept 1 base outside the gene matches. This CDR3 region has 16 residues. Germline V gene lookup returns CDR1 KGHSH and CDR2 LQKENI. CDR3 DNA: TGTGCCAGCTCACCACGGGGACAGGGGGCCTACAATGAGCAGTTCTTC. Its protein product is CASSPRGQGAYNEQFF.

The V call is TRBV7-9, the J call TRBJ2-3, with 9 bases that match TRBD2. V lost 4 bases, J lost 1 base, and 0 bases stayed unmatched. The CDR3 loop spans 14 amino acids. CDR1 SEHNR and CDR2 FQNEAQ come from the germline V gene (reference sequence). The CDR3 protein is CASSSSGGTDTQYF. CDR3 nucleotide sequence: TGTGCCAGCAGCTCTAGCGGGGGCACAGATACGCAGTATTTT.